These 16 T cell receptor beta chains were sequenced from one sample in a study of T-cell memory formation after mild COVID-19. TCRdb re-analysed the 5' RACE reads in MiXCR, keeping a single row per CDR3 protein. This sample has about 470,000 distinct CDR3 sequences, with 20% to 25% found just once. The specimen sequenced was PBMCs or a T cell subset sorted from them (not recorded which). The receptors were gathered from an adult woman who had mild COVID-19 (a few samples of this study predate the infection). Cell type and time point are not known.

This clonotype was picked up a small number of times. The chain employs TRBV12-3 or TRBV12-4 and TRBJ2-1, with D possibly matching TRBD2 (6 bases). V was clipped by 5 bases and J by 4 bases, with 15 bases between them. This CDR3 is 15 amino acids long. As DNA, the CDR3 is TGTGCCAGCAGTGGCCCCCGGGACTCTTACAATGAGCAGTTCTTC. Protein product: CASSGPRDSYNEQFF.

The chain uses TRBV7-2 and TRBJ1-2, with D tentatively TRBD1 (6 bases). The CDR3 is 14 amino acids. Per germline, CDR1 SGHTA and CDR2 FQGNSA. The V end lost 4 bases, the J end lost 8 bases, and 17 bases lay between the germline ends. Here the CDR3 reads CASSYTRGAEGYTF. The CDR3 DNA follows: TGTGCCAGCAGCTACACCCGGGGGGCGGAGGGCTACACCTTC.

V and J are TRBV7-9 and TRBJ2-3; D uncertain. The CDR3 sequence is 12 residues long. Trimming left V 5 bases short and J 4 bases short, with 7 bases between. Germline assignment: CDR1 SEHNR and CDR2 FQNEAQ (reference sequence). As DNA, the CDR3 is TGTGCCAGCAGCGGAGAGCCAGATACGCAGTATTTT. Translated: CASSGEPDTQYF. Together with reference TRBV7-9 and TRBJ2-3, the CDR3 gives the full variable domain: DTGVSQNPRHKITKRGQNVTFRCDPISEHNRLYWYRQTLGQGPEFLTYFQNEAQLEKSRLLSDRFSAERPKGSFSTLEIQRTEQGDSAMYLCASSGEPDTQYFGPGTRLTVL.

The chain recombines TRBV24-1 with TRBJ2-1, with TRBD1 matching 9 bases. The ends lost 3 bases at V and 5 bases at J; junction bases unmatched: 4. CDR3 size: 15 residues. Germline loops: CDR1 KGHDR, CDR2 SFDVKD. CDR3 region: CATSDIGTGNNEQFF. Written as DNA, the CDR3 is TGTGCCACCAGTGATATCGGGACAGGGAACAATGAGCAGTTCTTC.

The V gene is TRBV30, the J gene TRBJ1-5, with no clear D. The V gene lost 4 bases and the J gene lost 2 bases, with 12 bases spanning the gap. This CDR3 is 14 amino acids long. Germline V lookup: CDR1 GTSNPN, CDR2 SVGIG (reference sequence). CDR3 nucleotide sequence: TGTGCCTGGAACAAGGGCGGGGGCAATCAGCCCCAGCATTTT. This encodes CAWNKGGGNQPQHF.

This chain links TRBV20-1 with TRBJ1-4, with a tentative D call TRBD1 (6 bases). CDR1 and CDR2 (germline): DFQATT, SNEGSKA (reference sequence). The CDR3 is 16 amino acids. With 0 bases removed from V and 4 bases from J, the gap between germline ends came to 15 bases. CDR3: CSARDPQGGGNEKLFF. The CDR3 nucleotides are TGCAGTGCTAGAGACCCTCAGGGAGGGGGTAATGAAAAACTGTTTTTT.

The J gene is TRBJ2-2, the V gene TRBV7-2; D gene ambiguous. This CDR3 is built from 13 residues. The V end was cut by 3 bases, the J end by 7 bases, with 9 bases between. CDR1 and CDR2 (germline): SGHTA, FQGNSA. The CDR3: CASSFEVGGELFF. Here the CDR3 DNA reads TGTGCCAGCAGCTTCGAGGTGGGCGGGGAGCTGTTTTTT. Complete variable domain (other parts from reference TRBV7-2 and TRBJ2-2): GAGVSQSPSNKVTEKGKDVELRCDPISGHTALYWYRQSLGQGLEFLIYFQGNSAPDKSGLPSDRFSAERTGGSVSTLTIQRTQQEDSAVYLCASSFEVGGELFFGEGSRLTVL.

The genes are TRBV18 and TRBJ2-3, with 9 bases aligning to TRBD1. The junction had 3 bases not matched to a gene; V was cut back by 2 bases and J by 3 bases. The CDR3 loop spans 15 amino acids. The germline gives CDR1 KGHSH, CDR2 LQKENI. The CDR3: CASSPEDRGTDTQYF. As DNA, the CDR3 is TGTGCCAGCTCACCAGAGGACAGGGGAACAGATACGCAGTATTTT.

The rearrangement joins TRBV12-5 to TRBJ2-7; D gene unclear. The CDR3 consists of 14 residues. CDR1 is LGHNT, CDR2 FRNRAP, per germline. V dropped 6 bases and J dropped 7 bases, with 19 bases sitting between them. The CDR3 coding sequence is TGTGCTAGTGGACACGACCTACCTTCCTGGGAGCAGTACTTC. Translating gives CASGHDLPSWEQYF.

The J gene is TRBJ2-4, the V gene TRBV7-9; weak D call: TRBD2 (6 bases). CDR1 is SEHNR and CDR2 is FQNEAQ in the germline V gene (reference sequence). Trimming removed 4 bases at V and 1 base at J, with 20 bases between. This CDR3 has 18 amino acids. CDR3 nucleotide sequence: TGTGCCAGCAGCTCCGGGGGTTGGCTCGAGGCGGCCAAAAACATTCAGTACTTC. This encodes CASSSGGWLEAAKNIQYF.

V usage is TRBV21-1 and J usage is TRBJ2-3; TRBD2, the table's D call, lacks a check against the DNA. TRBV21-1 is designated a pseudogene. This CDR3 has 19 residues. In nucleotides, the CDR3 is TGTGCCAGCAGCAACAGGGAGCGGGAGGGCCGAGGGGTCACAGATACGCAGTATTTT. Protein sequence: CASSNREREGRGVTDTQYF.

The chain uses TRBV6-1 and TRBJ1-1; 8 bases map to TRBD1. Per germline, CDR1 MNHNS and CDR2 SASEGT. This CDR3 comprises 17 residues. The J segment lost 3 bases and the V segment lost 7 bases, leaving 16 bases of the junction unmatched. The CDR3 nucleotides read TGTGCCAGCACAGTGGGGGGGTTCCAGGGGGCTGACACTGAAGCTTTCTTT. This gives the protein CASTVGGFQGADTEAFF.

This clonotype has more than one count but fewer than ten. V usage is TRBV7-2 and J usage is TRBJ2-5; TRBD1 might be the D (5 bases). In germline, CDR1 is SGHTA, CDR2 FQGNSA. This CDR3 is 13 amino acids long. V was trimmed by 2 bases and J by 7 bases, leaving 11 bases between them. As DNA, the CDR3 is TGTGCCAGCAGCTTACAGGGTTTGGGGACCCAGTACTTC. It encodes CASSLQGLGTQYF.

This clonotype was seen only a few times. The rearrangement links TRBV12-3 or TRBV12-4 to TRBJ1-3, with D tentatively TRBD1 (5 bases). The germline V and J ends were trimmed by 6 bases and 7 bases, with 19 bases remaining between them. The CDR3 loop spans 15 amino acids. CDR3 DNA: TGTGCCAGCAGCACCGGGACGGCCGGAAAGAACACCATATATTTT. This codes for CASSTGTAGKNTIYF.

This clonotype turned up a few times. The chain has TRBV4-2 and TRBJ2-3, with 7 positions matching TRBD1. The V segment lost 3 bases and the J segment 0 bases; nucleotides outside the gene matches: 6. Germline CDR1 and CDR2: LGHNA and YNFKEQ. The CDR3 is 16 residues long. The CDR3 is CASSHTDRPSTDTQYF. The CDR3 DNA is TGTGCCAGCAGCCACACGGACAGGCCTAGCACAGATACGCAGTATTTT.

This chain uses TRBV24-1 with TRBJ2-3, with D tentatively TRBD2 (5 bases). The CDR3 spans 17 residues. V was pared by 6 bases and J by 3 bases, with 21 bases between. CDR1 is KGHDR and CDR2 is SFDVKD in the germline V gene. This CDR3 reads CATSSPSRWGETDTQYF. In nucleotides, the CDR3 is TGTGCCACCAGTAGCCCTTCCCGGTGGGGAGAAACAGATACGCAGTATTTT.